This section outlines one T cell receptor (beta chain) sequence together with its context. The data stem from a study of T-cell memory formation after mild COVID-19. V lost 10 bases to trimming and J lost 4 bases; unmatched junction nucleotides: 12. CDR1 and CDR2 from the germline V gene are SNHLY and FYNNEI. The CDR3 is made up of 14 amino acids. TCRdb processed the 5' RACE reads anew with MiXCR; each CDR3 protein has one entry. The table shows approximately 290,000 distinct CDR3 sequences, with less than 20% occurring only once. The chain employs TRBV2 and TRBJ2-5; 7 bases match TRBD2. Input material: PBMCs or a T cell subset sorted from them (not recorded which). This receptor was obtained from a man in his late teens or twenties who had mild COVID-19 (a few samples of this study predate the infection). Cell type and time point are not known. The CDR3 DNA reads TGTGCCACCCGAATCGGGGGGTTGGGAGAGACCCAGTACTTC. This encodes CATRIGGLGETQYF. Full variable domain (missing parts from reference TRBV2 and TRBJ2-5): EPEVTQTPSHQVTQMGQEVILRCVPISNHLYFYWYRQILGQKVEFLVSFYNNEISEKSEIFDDQFSVERPDGSNFTLKIRSTKLEDSAMYFCATRIGGLGETQYFGPGTRLLVL.